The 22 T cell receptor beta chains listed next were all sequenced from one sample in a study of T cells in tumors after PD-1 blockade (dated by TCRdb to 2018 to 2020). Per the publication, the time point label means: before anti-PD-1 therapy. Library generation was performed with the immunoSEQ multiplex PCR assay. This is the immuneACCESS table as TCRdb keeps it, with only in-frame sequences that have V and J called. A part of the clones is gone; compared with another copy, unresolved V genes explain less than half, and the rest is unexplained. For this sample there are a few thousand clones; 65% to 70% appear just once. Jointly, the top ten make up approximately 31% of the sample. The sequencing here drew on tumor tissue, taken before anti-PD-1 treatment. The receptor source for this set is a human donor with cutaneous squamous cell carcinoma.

The CDR3 is CASRTGSGEKLFF. In DNA, the CDR3 is TGTGCCAGCAGAACAGGGTCGGGTGAAAAACTGTTTTTT. V gene TRBV2 combines with J gene TRBJ1-4, with D possibly being TRBD1 (6 bases). The CDR3 has 13 amino acids. V was shortened by 6 bases and J by 7 bases, with 12 bases between the two germline ends. Germline V gene sequence: CDR1 SNHLY, CDR2 FYNNEI.

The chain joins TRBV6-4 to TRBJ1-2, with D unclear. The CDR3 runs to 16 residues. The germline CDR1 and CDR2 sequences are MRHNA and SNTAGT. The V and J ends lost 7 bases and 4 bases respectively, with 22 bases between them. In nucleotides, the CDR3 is TGTGCCAGCACTCAACCACCCAACACAGAAACCTATGGCTACACCTTC. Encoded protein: CASTQPPNTETYGYTF.

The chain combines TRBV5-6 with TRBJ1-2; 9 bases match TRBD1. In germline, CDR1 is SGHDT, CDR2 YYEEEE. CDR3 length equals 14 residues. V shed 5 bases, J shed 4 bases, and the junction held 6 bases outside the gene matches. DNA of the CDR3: TGTGCCAGCAGGCTGGGACAGGGTATCTATGGCTACACCTTC. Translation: CASRLGQGIYGYTF.

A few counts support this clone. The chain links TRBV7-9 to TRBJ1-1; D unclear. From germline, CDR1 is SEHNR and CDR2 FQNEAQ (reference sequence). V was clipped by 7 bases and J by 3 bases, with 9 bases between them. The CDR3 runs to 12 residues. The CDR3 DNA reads TGTGCCAGCACCCCCGATGACACTGAAGCTTTCTTT. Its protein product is CASTPDDTEAFF.

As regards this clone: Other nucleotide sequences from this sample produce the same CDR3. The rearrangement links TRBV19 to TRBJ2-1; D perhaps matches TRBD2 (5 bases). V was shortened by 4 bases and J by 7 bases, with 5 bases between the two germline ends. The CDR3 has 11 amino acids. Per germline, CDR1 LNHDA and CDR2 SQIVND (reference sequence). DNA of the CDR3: TGTGCCAGTAGTAGAGGGAATGAGCAGTTCTTC. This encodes CASSRGNEQFF.

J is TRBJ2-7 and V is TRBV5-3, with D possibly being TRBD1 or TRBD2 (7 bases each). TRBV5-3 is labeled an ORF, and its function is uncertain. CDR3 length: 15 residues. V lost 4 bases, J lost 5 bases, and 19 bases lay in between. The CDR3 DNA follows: TGTGCCAGAAGCCCGAGGGAGGGGGCGATAGACGAGCAGTACTTC. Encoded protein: CARSPREGAIDEQYF.

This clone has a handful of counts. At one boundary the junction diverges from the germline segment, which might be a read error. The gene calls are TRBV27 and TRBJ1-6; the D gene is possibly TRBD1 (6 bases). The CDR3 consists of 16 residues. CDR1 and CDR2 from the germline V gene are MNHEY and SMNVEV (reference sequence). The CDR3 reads CASSSATGSYDSPLHF. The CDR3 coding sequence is TGTGCCAGCAGTTCGGCGACAGGATCCTATGATTCACCCCTCCACTTT.

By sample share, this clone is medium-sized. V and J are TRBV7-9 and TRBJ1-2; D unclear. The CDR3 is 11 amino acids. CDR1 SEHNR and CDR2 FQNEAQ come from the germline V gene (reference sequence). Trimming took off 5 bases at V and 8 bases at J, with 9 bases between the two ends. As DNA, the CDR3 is TGTGCCAGCAGCCGTGCAAGGGGCTACACCTTC. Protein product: CASSRARGYTF.

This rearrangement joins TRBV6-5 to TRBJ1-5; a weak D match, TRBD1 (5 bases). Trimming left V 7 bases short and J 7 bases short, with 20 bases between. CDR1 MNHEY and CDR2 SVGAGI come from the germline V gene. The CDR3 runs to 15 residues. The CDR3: CASTPGGDLRQPQHF. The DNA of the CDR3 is TGTGCCAGCACCCCCGGCGGGGACCTCCGGCAGCCCCAGCATTTT.

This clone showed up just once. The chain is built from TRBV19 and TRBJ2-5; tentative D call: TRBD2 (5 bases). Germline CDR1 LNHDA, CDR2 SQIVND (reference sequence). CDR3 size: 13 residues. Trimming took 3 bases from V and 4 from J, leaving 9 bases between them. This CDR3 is CASSIGKRETQYF. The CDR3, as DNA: TGTGCCAGTAGTATCGGGAAGCGAGAGACCCAGTACTTC.

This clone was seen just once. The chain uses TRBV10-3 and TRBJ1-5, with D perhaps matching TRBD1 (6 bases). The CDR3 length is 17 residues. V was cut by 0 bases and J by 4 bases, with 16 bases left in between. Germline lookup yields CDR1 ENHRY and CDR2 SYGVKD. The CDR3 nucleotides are TGTGCCATCAGTGAGTCGAGGGGGGGCAGGGGAAATCAGCCCCAGCATTTT. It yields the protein CAISESRGGRGNQPQHF.

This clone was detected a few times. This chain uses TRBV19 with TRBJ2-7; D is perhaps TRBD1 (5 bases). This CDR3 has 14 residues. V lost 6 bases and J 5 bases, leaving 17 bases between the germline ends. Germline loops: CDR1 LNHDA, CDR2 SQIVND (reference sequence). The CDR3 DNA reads TGTGCCAGTAGACCAGGCAGGGATCGCGACGAGCAGTACTTC. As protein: CASRPGRDRDEQYF.

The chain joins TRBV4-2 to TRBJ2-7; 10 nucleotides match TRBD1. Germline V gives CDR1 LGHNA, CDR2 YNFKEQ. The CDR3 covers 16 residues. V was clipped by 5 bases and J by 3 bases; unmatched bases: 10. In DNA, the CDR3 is TGTGCCAGCAGCAGCTCCGGGACAGGGGATTACTACGAGCAGTACTTC. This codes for CASSSSGTGDYYEQYF.

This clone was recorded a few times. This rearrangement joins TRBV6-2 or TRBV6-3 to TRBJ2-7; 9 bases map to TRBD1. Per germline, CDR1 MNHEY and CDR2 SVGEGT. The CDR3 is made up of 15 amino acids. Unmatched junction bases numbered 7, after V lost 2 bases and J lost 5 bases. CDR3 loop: CASSYPGTGIHEQYF. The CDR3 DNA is TGTGCCAGCAGTTACCCCGGGACAGGGATCCACGAGCAGTACTTC.

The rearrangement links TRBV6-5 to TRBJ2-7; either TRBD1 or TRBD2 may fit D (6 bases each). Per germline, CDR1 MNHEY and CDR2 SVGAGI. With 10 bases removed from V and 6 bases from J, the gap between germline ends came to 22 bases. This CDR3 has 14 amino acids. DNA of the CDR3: TGTGCCACCTTACAGGGAATTAAGGGAGGCGAGCAGTACTTC. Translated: CATLQGIKGGEQYF.

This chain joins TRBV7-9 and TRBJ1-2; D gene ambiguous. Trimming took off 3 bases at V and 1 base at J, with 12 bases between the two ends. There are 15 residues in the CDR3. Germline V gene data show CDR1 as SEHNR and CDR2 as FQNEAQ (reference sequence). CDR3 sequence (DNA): TGTGCCAGCAGCTTTCTGGCCTCGGGTAACTATGGCTACACCTTC. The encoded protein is CASSFLASGNYGYTF.

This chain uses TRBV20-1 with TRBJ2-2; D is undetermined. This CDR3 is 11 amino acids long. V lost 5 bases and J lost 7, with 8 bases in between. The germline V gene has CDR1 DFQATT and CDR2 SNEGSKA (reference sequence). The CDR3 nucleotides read TGCAGTGCTCCAACCAACGGGGAGCTGTTTTTT. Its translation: CSAPTNGELFF.

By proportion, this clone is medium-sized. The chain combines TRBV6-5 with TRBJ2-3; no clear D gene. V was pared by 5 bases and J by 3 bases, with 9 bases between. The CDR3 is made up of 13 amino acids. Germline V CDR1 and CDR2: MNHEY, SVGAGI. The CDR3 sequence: CASSPLWTDTQYF. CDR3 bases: TGTGCCAGCAGTCCCCTATGGACAGATACGCAGTATTTT.

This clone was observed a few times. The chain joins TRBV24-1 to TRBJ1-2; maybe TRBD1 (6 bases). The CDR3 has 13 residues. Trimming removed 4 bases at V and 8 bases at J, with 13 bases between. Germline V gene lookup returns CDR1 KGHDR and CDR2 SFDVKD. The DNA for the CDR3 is TGTGCCACCAGTGAAGGGCAGGGGTACGGCTACACCTTC. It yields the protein CATSEGQGYGYTF.

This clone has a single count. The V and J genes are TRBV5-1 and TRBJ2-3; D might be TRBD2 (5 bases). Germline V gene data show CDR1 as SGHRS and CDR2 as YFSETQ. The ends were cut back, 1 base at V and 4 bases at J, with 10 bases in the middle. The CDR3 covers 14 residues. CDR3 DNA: TGCGCCAGCAGCTTGACTAGTCAGGCAGATACGCAGTATTTT. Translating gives CASSLTSQADTQYF.

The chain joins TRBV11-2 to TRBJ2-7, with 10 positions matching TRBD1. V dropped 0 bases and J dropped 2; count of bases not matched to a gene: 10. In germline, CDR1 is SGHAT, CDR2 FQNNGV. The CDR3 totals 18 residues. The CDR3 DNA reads TGTGCCAGCAGCTTAGATATCAGGACAGGGGGGAGAACCTACGAGCAGTACTTC. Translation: CASSLDIRTGGRTYEQYF. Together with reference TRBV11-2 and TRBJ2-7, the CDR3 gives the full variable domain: EAGVAQSPRYKIIEKRQSVAFWCNPISGHATLYWYQQILGQGPKLLIQFQNNGVVDDSQLPKDRFSAERLKGVDSTLKIQPAKLEDSAVYLCASSLDIRTGGRTYEQYFGPGTRLTVT.

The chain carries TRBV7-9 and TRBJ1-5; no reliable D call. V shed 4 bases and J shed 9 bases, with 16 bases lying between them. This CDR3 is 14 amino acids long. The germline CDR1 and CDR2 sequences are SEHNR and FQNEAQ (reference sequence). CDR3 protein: CASSSSGWVGPQHF. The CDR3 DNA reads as TGTGCCAGCAGCTCAAGCGGGTGGGTAGGGCCCCAGCATTTT. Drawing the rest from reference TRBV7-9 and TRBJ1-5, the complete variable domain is DTGVSQNPRHKITKRGQNVTFRCDPISEHNRLYWYRQTLGQGPEFLTYFQNEAQLEKSRLLSDRFSAERPKGSFSTLEIQRTEQGDSAMYLCASSSSGWVGPQHFGDGTRLSIL.